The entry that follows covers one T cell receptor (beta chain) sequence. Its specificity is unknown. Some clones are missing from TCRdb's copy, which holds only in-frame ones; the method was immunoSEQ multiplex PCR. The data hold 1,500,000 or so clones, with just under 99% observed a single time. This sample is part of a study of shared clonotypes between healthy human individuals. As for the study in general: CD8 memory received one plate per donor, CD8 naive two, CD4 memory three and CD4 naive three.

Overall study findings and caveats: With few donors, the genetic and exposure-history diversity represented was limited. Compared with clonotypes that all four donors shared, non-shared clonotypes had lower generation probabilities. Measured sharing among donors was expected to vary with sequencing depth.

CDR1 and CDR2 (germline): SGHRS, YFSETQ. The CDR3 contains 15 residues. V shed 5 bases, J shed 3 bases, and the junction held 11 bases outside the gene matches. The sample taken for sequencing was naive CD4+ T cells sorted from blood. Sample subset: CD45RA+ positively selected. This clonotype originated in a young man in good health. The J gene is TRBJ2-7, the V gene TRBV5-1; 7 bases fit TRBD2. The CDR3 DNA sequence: TGCGCCAGCAGACCCTCCGGCGGGAGTCTCTACGAGCAGTACTTC. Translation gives CASRPSGGSLYEQYF.